The clone carrying this TCR beta chain was observed a single time. This entry comes from a study of OX40 agonist ivuxolimab in advanced cancers. Assay: immunoSEQ multiplex PCR; the TCRdb copy retains only in-frame clones and omits some. The data show roughly 76,000 clones, around nine tenths seen once. This TCR derives from an adult with an advanced solid tumor such as melanoma, head and neck, liver or kidney cancer. The material was CD4+ or CD8+ T cells sorted from blood, obtained in a trial of the OX40 agonist ivuxolimab.

The CDR3 reads CASTDGYTF. The CDR3 DNA reads as TGTGCCAGCACCGACGGCTACACCTTC. The chain recombines TRBV7-3 with TRBJ1-2; D unclear. CDR3 length equals 9 residues. CDR1 is SGHTA, CDR2 FQGTGA, per germline. V dropped 7 bases and J dropped 8 bases, with 5 bases sitting between them. The whole variable domain, filled in from reference TRBV7-3 and TRBJ1-2, reads GAGVSQTPSNKVTEKGKYVELRCDPISGHTALYWYRQSLGQGPEFLIYFQGTGAADDSGLPNDRFFAVRPEGSVSTLKIQRTERGDSAVYLCASTDGYTFGSGTRLTVV.